These 8 T cell receptor beta chains originate from one sample sequenced in a study of blood T cell repertoires in COVID-19 (dated by TCRdb to the early 2020s). Libraries were made using the immunoSEQ multiplex PCR assay. As stored in TCRdb, this immuneACCESS dataset retains in-frame rearrangements with V and J assigned. A fraction of the clones does not appear; measured against another copy, unresolved V genes explain less than half of the discrepancy, and the remainder lacks a known reason. Here the sample has about 140,000 clones; almost 90% occur a single time. 1.5% of the sample goes to the ten largest clones. Sequencing used peripheral blood. These receptors were collected from a woman aged 55-75 years with acute or convalescent COVID-19.

The J gene is TRBJ1-5, the V gene TRBV30; D not resolved. The CDR3 consists of 13 residues. The V end was cut by 3 bases, the J end by 4 bases, with 10 bases between. Germline CDR1 and CDR2: GTSNPN and SVGIG (reference sequence). In DNA, the CDR3 is TGTGCCTGGAGCCTCCGCGGGAATCAGCCCCAGCATTTT. Amino acid sequence: CAWSLRGNQPQHF.

The chain is built from TRBV19 and TRBJ1-1; D may be TRBD1 (6 bases). This CDR3 is built from 12 residues. Trimming cost V 8 bases and J 5 bases, with 12 bases left between them. CDR1 LNHDA and CDR2 SQIVND come from the germline V gene (reference sequence). Here the CDR3 DNA reads TGTGCCAGTCGCAGGGGAGATACTGAAGCTTTCTTT. This sequence encodes CASRRGDTEAFF.

This clone has only a few counts. The gene calls are TRBV19 and TRBJ2-3; tentatively, D is TRBD1 (5 bases). CDR3 length: 16 amino acids. V dropped 3 bases and J dropped 1 base, with 14 bases sitting between them. The germline gives CDR1 LNHDA, CDR2 SQIVND (reference sequence). The CDR3 sequence is CASSIGPGAGTDTQYF. CDR3 nucleotide sequence: TGTGCCAGTAGTATTGGTCCTGGGGCCGGCACAGATACGCAGTATTTT.

The count of this clone is one. J is TRBJ1-6 and V is TRBV10-1; the D is unclear. CDR3 length: 20 amino acids. V lost 0 bases to trimming and J lost 5 bases, with 23 bases between them. Germline V gene data show CDR1 as WNHNN and CDR2 as SYGVQD (reference sequence). The CDR3 bases are TGCGCCAGCAGTGAGTCGGCGGGATCCCAACCATGTAGAAATAATTCACCCCTCCACTTT. Its protein product is CASSESAGSQPCRNNSPLHF.

The rearrangement uses TRBV6-5 and TRBJ1-1; 7 bases are shared with TRBD1. This CDR3 spans 15 amino acids. The germline CDR1 and CDR2 sequences are MNHEY and SVGAGI. V shed 9 bases and J 0 bases; nucleotides not matched to a gene: 10. In DNA, the CDR3 is TGTGCCAGTCCAAACGGGGACAGACTGAACACTGAAGCTTTCTTT. Translation: CASPNGDRLNTEAFF.

The V and J genes are TRBV12-2 and TRBJ2-7; TRBD1, as called in the table, went unchecked against the DNA. TRBV12-2 has pseudogene status. The CDR3 has 14 residues. Written as DNA, the CDR3 is TGTGCAAGTCGCTCCCAGGGAACCCCCTACGAGCAGTACTTC. This sequence encodes CASRSQGTPYEQYF.

CDR3 coding DNA: TGTGCCAGCAGCCAAATCGACACGAGGGGCAATCAGCCCCAGCATTTT. Translating it yields CASSQIDTRGNQPQHF. The chain carries TRBV4-2 and TRBJ1-5; D unclear. CDR1 is LGHNA, CDR2 YNFKEQ, per germline. The CDR3 runs 16 residues. V dropped 2 bases and J dropped 2 bases, with 13 bases sitting between them.

The chain joins TRBV2 to TRBJ2-2, with 7 bases identical to TRBD1. Germline lookup yields CDR1 SNHLY and CDR2 FYNNEI. The CDR3 extends over 13 amino acids. V was pared by 6 bases and J by 7 bases, with 5 bases of the junction left unmatched. CDR3 coding DNA: TGTGCCAGCAGGAGTGGGACAGTCGGGGAGCTGTTTTTT. It yields the protein CASRSGTVGELFF.